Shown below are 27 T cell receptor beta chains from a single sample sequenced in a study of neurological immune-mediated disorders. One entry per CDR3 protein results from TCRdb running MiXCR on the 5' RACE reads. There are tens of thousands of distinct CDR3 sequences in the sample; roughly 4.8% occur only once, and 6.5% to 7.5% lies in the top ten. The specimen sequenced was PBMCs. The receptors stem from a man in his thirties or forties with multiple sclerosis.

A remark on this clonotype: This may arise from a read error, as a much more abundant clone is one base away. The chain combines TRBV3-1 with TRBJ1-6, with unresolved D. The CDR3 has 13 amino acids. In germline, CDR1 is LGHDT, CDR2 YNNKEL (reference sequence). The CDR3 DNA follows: TGTGCCAGCAGCCAAGGTCCGTATTCACCCCTCAACTTT. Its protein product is CASSQGPYSPLNF. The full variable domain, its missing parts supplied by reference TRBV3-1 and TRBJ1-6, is DTAVSQTPKYLVTQMGNDKSIKCEQNLGHDTMYWYKQDSKKFLKIMFSYNNKELIINETVPNRFSPKSPDKAHLNLHINSLELGDSAVYFCASSQGPYSPLNFGNGTRLTVT.

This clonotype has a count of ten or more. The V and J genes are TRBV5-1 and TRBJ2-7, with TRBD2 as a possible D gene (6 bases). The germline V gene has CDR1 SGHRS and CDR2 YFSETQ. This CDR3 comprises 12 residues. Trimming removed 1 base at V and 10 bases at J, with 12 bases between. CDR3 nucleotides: TGCGCCAGCAGCTTGACGGGGGAAGGACAGTACTTC. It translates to CASSLTGEGQYF.

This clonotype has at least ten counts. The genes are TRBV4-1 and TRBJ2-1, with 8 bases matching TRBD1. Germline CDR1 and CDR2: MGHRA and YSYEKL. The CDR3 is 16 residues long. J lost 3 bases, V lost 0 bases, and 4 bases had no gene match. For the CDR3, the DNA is TGCGCCAGCAGCCAAGAATGGACAGGGAGCTACAATGAGCAGTTCTTC. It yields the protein CASSQEWTGSYNEQFF.

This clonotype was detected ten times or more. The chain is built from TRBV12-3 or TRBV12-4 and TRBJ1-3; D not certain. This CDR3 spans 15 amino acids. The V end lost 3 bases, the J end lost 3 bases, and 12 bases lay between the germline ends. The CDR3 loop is CASSFGVISGNTIYF. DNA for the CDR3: TGTGCCAGCAGTTTTGGGGTAATAAGTGGAAACACCATATATTTT.

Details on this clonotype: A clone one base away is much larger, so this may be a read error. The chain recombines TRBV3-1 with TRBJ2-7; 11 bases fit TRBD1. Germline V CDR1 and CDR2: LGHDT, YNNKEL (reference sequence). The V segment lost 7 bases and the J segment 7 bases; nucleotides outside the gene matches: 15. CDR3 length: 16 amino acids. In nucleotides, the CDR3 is TGTGCCAGCAAACCGAACCAGGACAGGGGGCAGGAAGAGCAGTACTTC. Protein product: CASKPNQDRGQEEQYF.

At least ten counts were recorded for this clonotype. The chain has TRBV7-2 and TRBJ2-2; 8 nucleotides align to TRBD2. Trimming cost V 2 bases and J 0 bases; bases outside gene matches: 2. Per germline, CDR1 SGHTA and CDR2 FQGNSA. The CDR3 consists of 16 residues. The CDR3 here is CASSLRGGPNTGELFF. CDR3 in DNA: TGTGCCAGCAGCTTACGGGGGGGTCCGAACACCGGGGAGCTGTTTTTT.

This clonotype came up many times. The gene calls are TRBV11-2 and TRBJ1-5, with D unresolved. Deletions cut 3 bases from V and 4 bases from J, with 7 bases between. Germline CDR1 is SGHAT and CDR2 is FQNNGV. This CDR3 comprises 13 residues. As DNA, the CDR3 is TGTGCCAGCAGCTTTGGAGAGAATCAGCCCCAGCATTTT. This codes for CASSFGENQPQHF.

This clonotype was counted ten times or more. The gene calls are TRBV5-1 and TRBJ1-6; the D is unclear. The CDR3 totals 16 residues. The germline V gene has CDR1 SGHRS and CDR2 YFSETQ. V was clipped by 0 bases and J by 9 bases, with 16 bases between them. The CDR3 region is CASSLAGGAWGSPLHF. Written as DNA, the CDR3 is TGCGCCAGCAGCTTGGCCGGTGGAGCGTGGGGTTCACCCCTCCACTTT.

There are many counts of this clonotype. Here the CDR3 DNA reads TGTGCCAGCAGCCCAGGCAGGGCACTGTTTTTT. Its translation is CASSPGRALFF. The rearrangement uses TRBV14 and TRBJ1-4; D is possibly TRBD1 (5 bases). This CDR3 is built from 11 residues. Trimming cost V 4 bases and J 13 bases, with 10 bases left between them. Germline CDR1 and CDR2: SGHDN and FVKESK. Full variable domain (rest looked up from reference TRBV14 and TRBJ1-4): EAGVTQFPSHSVIEKGQTVTLRCDPISGHDNLYWYRRVMGKEIKFLLHFVKESKQDESGMPNNRFLAERTGGTYSTLKVQPAELEDSGVYFCASSPGRALFFGSGTQLSVL.

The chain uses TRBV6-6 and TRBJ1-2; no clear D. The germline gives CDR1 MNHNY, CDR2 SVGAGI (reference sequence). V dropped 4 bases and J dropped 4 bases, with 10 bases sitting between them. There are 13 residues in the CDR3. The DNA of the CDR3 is TGTGCCAGCAGTTCCCACAGTTCCTATGGCTACACCTTC. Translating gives CASSSHSSYGYTF.

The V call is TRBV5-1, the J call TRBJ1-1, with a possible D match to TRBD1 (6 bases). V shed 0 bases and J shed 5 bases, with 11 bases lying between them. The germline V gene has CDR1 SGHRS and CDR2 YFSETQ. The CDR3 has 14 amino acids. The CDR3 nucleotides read TGCGCCAGCAGCTTGGAGGGGGGTCGGACTGAAGCTTTCTTT. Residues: CASSLEGGRTEAFF.

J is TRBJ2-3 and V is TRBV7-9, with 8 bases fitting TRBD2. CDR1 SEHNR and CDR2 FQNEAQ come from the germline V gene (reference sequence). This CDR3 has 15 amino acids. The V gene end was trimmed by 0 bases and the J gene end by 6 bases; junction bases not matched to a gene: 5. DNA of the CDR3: TGTGCCAGCAGCTTAGCCCAAGCGGGGGCGGATACGCAGTATTTT. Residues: CASSLAQAGADTQYF.

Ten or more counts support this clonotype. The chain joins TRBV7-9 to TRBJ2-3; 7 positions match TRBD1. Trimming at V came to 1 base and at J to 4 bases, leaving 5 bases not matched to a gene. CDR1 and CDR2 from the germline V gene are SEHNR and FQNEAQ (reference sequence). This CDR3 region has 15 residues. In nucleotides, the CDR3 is TGTGCCAGCAGCTTAGTTGTCACAGGGGCAGATACGCAGTATTTT. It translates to CASSLVVTGADTQYF. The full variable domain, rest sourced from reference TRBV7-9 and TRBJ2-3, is DTGVSQNPRHKITKRGQNVTFRCDPISEHNRLYWYRQTLGQGPEFLTYFQNEAQLEKSRLLSDRFSAERPKGSFSTLEIQRTEQGDSAMYLCASSLVVTGADTQYFGPGTRLTVL.

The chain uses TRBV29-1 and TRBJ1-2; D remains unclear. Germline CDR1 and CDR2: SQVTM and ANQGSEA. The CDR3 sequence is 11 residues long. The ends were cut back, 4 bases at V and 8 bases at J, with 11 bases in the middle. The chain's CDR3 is CSVVDGSGYTF. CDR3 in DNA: TGCAGCGTTGTCGACGGTTCGGGCTACACCTTC.

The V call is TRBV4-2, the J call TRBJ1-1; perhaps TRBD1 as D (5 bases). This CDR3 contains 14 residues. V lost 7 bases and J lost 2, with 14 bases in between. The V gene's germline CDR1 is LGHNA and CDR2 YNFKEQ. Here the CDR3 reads CASKLGLDNTEAFF. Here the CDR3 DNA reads TGTGCCAGCAAGCTGGGACTGGATAACACTGAAGCTTTCTTT.

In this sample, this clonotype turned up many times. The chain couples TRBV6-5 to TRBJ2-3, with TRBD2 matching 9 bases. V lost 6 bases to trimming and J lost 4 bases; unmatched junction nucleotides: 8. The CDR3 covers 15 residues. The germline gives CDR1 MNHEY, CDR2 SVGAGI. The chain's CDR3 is CASSDSGGGSDTQYF. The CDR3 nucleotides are TGTGCCAGCAGCGATAGCGGGGGCGGATCAGATACGCAGTATTTT.

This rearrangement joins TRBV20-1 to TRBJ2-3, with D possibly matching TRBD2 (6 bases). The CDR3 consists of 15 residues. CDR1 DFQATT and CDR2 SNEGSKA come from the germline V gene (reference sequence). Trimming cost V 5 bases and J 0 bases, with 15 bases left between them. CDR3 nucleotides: TGCAGTGCTGGAGGGGCCCCCGGAAGCACAGATACGCAGTATTTT. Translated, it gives CSAGGAPGSTDTQYF.

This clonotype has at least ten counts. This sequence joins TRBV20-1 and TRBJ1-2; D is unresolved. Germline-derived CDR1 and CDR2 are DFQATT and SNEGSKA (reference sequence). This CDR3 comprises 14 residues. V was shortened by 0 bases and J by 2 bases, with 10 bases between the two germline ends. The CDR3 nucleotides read TGCAGTGCTAGAGATCTACAGATCAACTATGGCTACACCTTC. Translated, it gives CSARDLQINYGYTF.

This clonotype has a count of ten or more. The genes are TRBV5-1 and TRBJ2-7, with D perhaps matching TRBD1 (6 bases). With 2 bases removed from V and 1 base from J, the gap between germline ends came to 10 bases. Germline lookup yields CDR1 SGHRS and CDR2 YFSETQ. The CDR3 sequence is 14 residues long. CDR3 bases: TGCGCCAGCAGCTTCTCAGGGGATTCCTACGAGCAGTACTTC. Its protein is CASSFSGDSYEQYF.

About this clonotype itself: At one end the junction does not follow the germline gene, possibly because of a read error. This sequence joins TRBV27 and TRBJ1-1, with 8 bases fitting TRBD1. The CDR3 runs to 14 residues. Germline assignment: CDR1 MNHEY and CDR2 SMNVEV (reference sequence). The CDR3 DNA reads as TGTGTCAGCAGACAGGGGCCAATGAACACTGAAGCTTTCTTT. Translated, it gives CVSRQGPMNTEAFF.

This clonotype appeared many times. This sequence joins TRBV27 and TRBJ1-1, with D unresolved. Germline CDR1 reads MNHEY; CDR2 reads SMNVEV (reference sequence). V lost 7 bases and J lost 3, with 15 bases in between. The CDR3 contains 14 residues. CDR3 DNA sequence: TGTGCCAGCAAAAAGGAACACTATGACACTGAAGCTTTCTTT. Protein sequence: CASKKEHYDTEAFF.

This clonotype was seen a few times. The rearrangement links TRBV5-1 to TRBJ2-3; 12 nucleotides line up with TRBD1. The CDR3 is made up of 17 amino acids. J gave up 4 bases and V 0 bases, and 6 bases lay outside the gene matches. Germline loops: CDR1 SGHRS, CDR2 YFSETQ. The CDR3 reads CASSLGLGTGGPDTQYF. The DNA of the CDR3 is TGCGCCAGCAGCTTGGGCCTCGGGACAGGGGGCCCAGATACGCAGTATTTT.

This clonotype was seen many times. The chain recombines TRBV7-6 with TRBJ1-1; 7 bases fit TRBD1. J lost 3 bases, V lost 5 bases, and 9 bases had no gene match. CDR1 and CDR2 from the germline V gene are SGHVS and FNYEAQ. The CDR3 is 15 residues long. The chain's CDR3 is CASSEPTGVDTEAFF. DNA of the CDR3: TGTGCCAGCAGCGAACCAACAGGGGTGGACACTGAAGCTTTCTTT.

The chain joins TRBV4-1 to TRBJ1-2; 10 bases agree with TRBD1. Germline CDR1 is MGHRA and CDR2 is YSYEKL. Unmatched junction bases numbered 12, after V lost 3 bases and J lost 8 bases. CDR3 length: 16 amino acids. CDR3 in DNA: TGCGCCAGCAGCCAGGTCGGGGGACAGGGGAGTCAGGGCTACACCTTC. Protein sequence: CASSQVGGQGSQGYTF.

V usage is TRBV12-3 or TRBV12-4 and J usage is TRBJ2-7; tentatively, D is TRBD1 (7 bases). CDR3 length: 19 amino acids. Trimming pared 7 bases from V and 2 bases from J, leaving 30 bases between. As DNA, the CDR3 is TGTGCCAGCACCCAGGGGGGACTCTCTAAAGGCCCGCACCCCTACGAGCAGTACTTC. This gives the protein CASTQGGLSKGPHPYEQYF.

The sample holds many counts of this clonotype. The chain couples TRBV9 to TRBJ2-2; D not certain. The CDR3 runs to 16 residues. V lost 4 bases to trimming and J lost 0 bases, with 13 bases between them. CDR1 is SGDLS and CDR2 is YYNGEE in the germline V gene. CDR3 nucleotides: TGTGCCAGCAGCACCCTCAGAAGCCCGAACACCGGGGAGCTGTTTTTT. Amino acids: CASSTLRSPNTGELFF.

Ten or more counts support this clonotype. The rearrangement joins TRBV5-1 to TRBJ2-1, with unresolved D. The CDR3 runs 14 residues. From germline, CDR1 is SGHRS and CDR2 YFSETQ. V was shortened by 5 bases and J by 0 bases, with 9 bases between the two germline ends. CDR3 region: CASRRQSSYNEQFF. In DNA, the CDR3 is TGCGCCAGCAGAAGGCAAAGCTCCTACAATGAGCAGTTCTTC.